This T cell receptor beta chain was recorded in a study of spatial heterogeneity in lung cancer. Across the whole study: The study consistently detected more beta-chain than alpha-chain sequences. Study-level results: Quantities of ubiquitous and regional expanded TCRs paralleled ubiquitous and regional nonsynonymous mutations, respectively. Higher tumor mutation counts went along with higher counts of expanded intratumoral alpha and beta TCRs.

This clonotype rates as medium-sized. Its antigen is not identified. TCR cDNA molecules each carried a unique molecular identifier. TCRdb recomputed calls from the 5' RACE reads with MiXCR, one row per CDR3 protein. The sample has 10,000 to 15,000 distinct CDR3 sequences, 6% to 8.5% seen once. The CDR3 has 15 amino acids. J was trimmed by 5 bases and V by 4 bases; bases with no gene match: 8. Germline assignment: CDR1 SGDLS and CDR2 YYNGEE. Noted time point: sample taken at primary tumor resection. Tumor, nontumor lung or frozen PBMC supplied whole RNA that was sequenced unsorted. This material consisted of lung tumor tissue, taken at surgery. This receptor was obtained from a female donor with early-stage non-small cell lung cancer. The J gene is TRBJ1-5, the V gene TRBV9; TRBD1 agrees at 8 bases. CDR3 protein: CASSLSWTGHQPQHF. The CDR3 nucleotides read TGTGCCAGCAGCTTAAGCTGGACAGGGCATCAGCCCCAGCATTTT.